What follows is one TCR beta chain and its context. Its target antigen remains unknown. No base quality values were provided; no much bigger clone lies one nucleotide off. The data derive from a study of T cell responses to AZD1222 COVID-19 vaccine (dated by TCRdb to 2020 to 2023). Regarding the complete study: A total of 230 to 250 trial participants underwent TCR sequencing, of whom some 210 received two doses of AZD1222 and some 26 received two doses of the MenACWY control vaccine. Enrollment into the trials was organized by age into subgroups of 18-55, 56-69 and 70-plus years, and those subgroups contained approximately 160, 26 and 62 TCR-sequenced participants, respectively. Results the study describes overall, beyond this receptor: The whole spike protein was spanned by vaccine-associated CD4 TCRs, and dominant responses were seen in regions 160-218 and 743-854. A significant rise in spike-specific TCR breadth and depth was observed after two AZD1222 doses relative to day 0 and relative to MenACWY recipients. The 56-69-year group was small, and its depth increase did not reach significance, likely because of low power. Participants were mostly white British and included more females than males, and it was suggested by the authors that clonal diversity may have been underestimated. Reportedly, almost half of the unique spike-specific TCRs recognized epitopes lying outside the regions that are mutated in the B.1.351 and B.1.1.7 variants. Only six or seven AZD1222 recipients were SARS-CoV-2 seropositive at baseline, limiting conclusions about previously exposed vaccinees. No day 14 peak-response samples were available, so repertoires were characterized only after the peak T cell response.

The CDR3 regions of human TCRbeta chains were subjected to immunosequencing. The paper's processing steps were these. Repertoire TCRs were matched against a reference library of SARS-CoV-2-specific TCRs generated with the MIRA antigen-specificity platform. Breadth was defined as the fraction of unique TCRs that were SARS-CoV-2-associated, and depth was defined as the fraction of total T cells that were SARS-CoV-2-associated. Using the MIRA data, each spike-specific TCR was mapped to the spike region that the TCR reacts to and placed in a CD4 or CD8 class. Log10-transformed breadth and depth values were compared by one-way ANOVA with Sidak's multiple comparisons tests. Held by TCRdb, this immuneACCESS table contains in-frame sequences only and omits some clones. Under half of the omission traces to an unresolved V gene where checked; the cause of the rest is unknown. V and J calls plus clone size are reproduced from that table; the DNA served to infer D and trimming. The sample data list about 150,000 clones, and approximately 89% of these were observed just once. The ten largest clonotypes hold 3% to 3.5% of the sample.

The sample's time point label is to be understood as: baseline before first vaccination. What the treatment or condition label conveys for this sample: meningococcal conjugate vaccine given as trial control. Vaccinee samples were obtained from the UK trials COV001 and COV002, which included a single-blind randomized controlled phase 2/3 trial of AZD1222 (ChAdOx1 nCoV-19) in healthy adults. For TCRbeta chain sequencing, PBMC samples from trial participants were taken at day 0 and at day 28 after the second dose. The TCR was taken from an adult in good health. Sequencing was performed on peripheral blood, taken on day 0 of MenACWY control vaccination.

This receptor carries the CDR3 CAWSVSGRSGNTIYF. The DNA is as follows: TGTGCCTGGAGTGTCTCCGGTCGCTCTGGAAACACCATATATTTT. The rearrangement joined TRBV30 to TRBJ1-3; no D gene is confidently identified. From the germline V gene (reference sequence), CDR1 is GTSNPN and CDR2 is SVGIG. The CDR3 has 15 amino acids, counting the end cysteine and phenylalanine. Solely the CDR3 DNA is kept, with 45 bases framed from the first base. Trimming costs V 0 bases and J 0 bases, and their ends lie 9 bases apart. Full variable domain (CDR3 extended with the reference TRBV30 and TRBJ1-3 proteins): SQTIHQWPATLVQPVGSPLSLECTVEGTSNPNLYWYRQAAGRGLQLLFYSVGIGQISSEVPQNLSASRPQDRQFILSSKKLLLSDSGFYLCAWSVSGRSGNTIYFGEGSWLTVV.